This T cell receptor (beta chain) originates from a study of identical twins. Using its own MiXCR run on the 5' RACE reads, TCRdb lists one record per CDR3 protein. The sample shows about 460,000 distinct CDR3 sequences, 14% of them seen only once. CDR3 length: 12 amino acids. V was cut by 5 bases and J by 6 bases, with 8 bases left in between. CDR1 SGHVS and CDR2 FQNEAQ come from the germline V gene. The same data also went into a second study, on yellow fever vaccine responses in identical twins.

The sequenced sample was CD4+ T cells sorted from blood. This chain joins TRBV7-8 and TRBJ2-4; D call uncertain. This receptor was taken from a woman under 30 in good health. The CDR3 protein is CASSAGLNIQYF. The CDR3 DNA sequence: TGTGCCAGCAGCGCAGGCTTAAACATTCAGTACTTC.